This T cell receptor beta chain is drawn from a study of blood T cell repertoires in COVID-19. Only in-frame clones appear in the TCRdb table, and some are missing; sequencing was by immunoSEQ multiplex PCR. The profile shows 55,000 or so clones, around 87% of them singletons. The material sequenced was peripheral blood. The sequence came from a woman aged 60 to 75 with COVID-19, enrolled during active disease.

CDR3 coding DNA: TGTGCCAGCAGCCAAGGGGGCATTGGCGCTGAAGCTTTCTTT. Translation gives CASSQGGIGAEAFF. The rearrangement uses TRBV3-1 (or the pseudogene TRBV3-2) and TRBJ1-1; maybe TRBD1 (5 bases). V was cut by 1 base and J by 6 bases, with 12 bases left in between. The germline V gene has CDR1 LGHDT and CDR2 YNNKEL (reference sequence). This CDR3 has 14 residues.